The next 26 T cell receptor beta chains were all read from a single sample in a study of human T cells and chemical hapten exposure. The sample's time point: patch test 1, 2 weeks after DPC sensitization. Regarding treatment: therapeutic diphenylcyclopropenone sensitization with weekly scalp DPC. In TCRdb, the RACE reads were re-called with MiXCR into one record per CDR3 protein. The sample lists approximately 400,000 distinct CDR3 sequences, more than 4.5% occurring once. The sample in question was whole blood, obtained in connection with sensitization to the hapten diphenylcyclopropenone (DPC). The receptor set was obtained from a woman aged 50 to 60 with alopecia areata. Some clones in this sample may be carry-over from other donors' samples.

The chain joins TRBV6-5 to TRBJ1-5; 11 nucleotides line up with TRBD1. Germline V gene data show CDR1 as MNHEY and CDR2 as SVGAGI. V trimming: 5 bases; J trimming: 1 base; junction bases outside the gene matches: 4. CDR3 length: 16 residues. In DNA form, the CDR3 reads TGTGCCAGCAGTCCAGGACAGGGGGCGAGCAATCAGCCCCAGCATTTT. This gives the protein CASSPGQGASNQPQHF.

This clonotype appeared many times. The genes are TRBV6-1 and TRBJ2-7, with D tentatively TRBD1 (5 bases). Deletions cut 6 bases from V and 7 bases from J, with 7 bases between. Germline V lookup: CDR1 MNHNS, CDR2 SASEGT. This CDR3 comprises 10 residues. The CDR3 DNA is TGTGCCAGCAGCCAGGGAGAGCAGTACTTC. It specifies CASSQGEQYF.

This clonotype was recorded at least ten times. The CDR3 region has the DNA TGTGCCAGCTCACCACAGGGGGCGGCTCAGCCCCAGCATTTT. As protein: CASSPQGAAQPQHF. This chain links TRBV18 with TRBJ1-5; 7 positions match TRBD1. CDR1 and CDR2 from the germline V gene are KGHSH and LQKENI. Trimming removed 1 base from V and 6 bases from J; junction bases left unmatched: 3. The CDR3 length is 14 residues.

This clonotype was seen repeatedly, ten times or more. This chain uses TRBV29-1 with TRBJ2-1; the match to TRBD1 covers 7 bases. The V and J ends lost 7 bases and 9 bases, in that order; junction bases with no gene match: 21. This CDR3 is 16 amino acids long. From germline, CDR1 is SQVTM and CDR2 ANQGSEA. CDR3 in amino acids: CSARDVGQGERAEQFF. The CDR3 DNA is TGCAGCGCCAGAGACGTCGGGCAGGGGGAGAGGGCTGAGCAGTTCTTC.

This clonotype was seen at least ten times. V usage is TRBV20-1 and J usage is TRBJ2-3; 13 nucleotides line up with TRBD2. Germline CDR1 DFQATT, CDR2 SNEGSKA (reference sequence). The trim removed 5 bases at V and 4 bases at J, leaving 9 bases unmatched. This CDR3 has 16 residues. The CDR3 DNA sequence: TGCAGTGCTCCTCGGACTAGCGGGAGTAGGGCAGATACGCAGTATTTT. Amino acid sequence: CSAPRTSGSRADTQYF.

This clonotype was detected ten times or more. The rearrangement joins TRBV11-2 to TRBJ2-7; D possibly matches TRBD1 or TRBD2 (6 bases each). V was cut by 5 bases and J by 3 bases, with 17 bases left in between. The CDR3 covers 15 residues. The germline gives CDR1 SGHAT, CDR2 FQNNGV. The CDR3, as DNA: TGTGCCAGCAGCGGGGTAGGGGGGACACTCTACGAGCAGTACTTC. It codes for CASSGVGGTLYEQYF.

The chain uses TRBV7-2 and TRBJ2-3, with D perhaps matching TRBD1 (5 bases). V was clipped by 5 bases and J by 4 bases, with 13 bases between them. Germline assignment: CDR1 SGHTA and CDR2 FQGNSA. CDR3 length: 14 amino acids. CDR3: CASSLGVSPDTQYF. CDR3 DNA: TGTGCCAGCAGCCTAGGGGTCTCCCCAGATACGCAGTATTTT.

This clonotype has a count of ten or more. The V and J genes are TRBV12-3 or TRBV12-4 and TRBJ2-1; no reliable D call. This CDR3 has 11 amino acids. The V end lost 6 bases, the J end lost 8 bases, and 8 bases lay between the germline ends. The CDR3 region has the DNA TGTGCCAGCAGCCAAGGGTATGAGCAGTTCTTC. Translating it yields CASSQGYEQFF.

This clonotype was counted at least ten times. This chain joins TRBV10-3 and TRBJ1-3; no clear D. The length of the CDR3 is 17 residues. CDR1 is ENHRY and CDR2 is SYGVKD in the germline V gene. V shed 4 bases and J shed 0 bases, with 16 bases lying between them. CDR3 nucleotides: TGTGCCATCAGTGTGTCGCCAGCTCGATTCTCTGGAAACACCATATATTTT. Its translation is CAISVSPARFSGNTIYF.

V usage is TRBV6-5 and J usage is TRBJ2-1; D gene unclear. V lost 6 bases and J lost 8, with 14 bases in between. CDR1 and CDR2 (germline): MNHEY, SVGAGI. The CDR3 has 13 amino acids. The CDR3: CASRYPGVDEQFF. The CDR3 nucleotides read TGTGCCAGCAGATACCCAGGAGTCGATGAGCAGTTCTTC.

Only a few counts were recorded for this clonotype. This chain connects TRBV2 to TRBJ2-3; possibly TRBD2 for D (5 bases). The length of the CDR3 is 12 residues. The germline V gene has CDR1 SNHLY and CDR2 FYNNEI. V was pared by 3 bases and J by 7 bases, with 8 bases between. The CDR3 bases are TGTGCCAGCAGTGATCGGAGGAATACGCAGTATTTT. This translates into CASSDRRNTQYF.

This clonotype was found many times. The V call is TRBV20-1, the J call TRBJ1-5, with 8 nucleotides matching TRBD1. J lost 4 bases, V lost 6 bases, and 8 bases had no gene match. The CDR3 is 14 amino acids. Germline CDR1 and CDR2: DFQATT and SNEGSKA (reference sequence). The CDR3 is CSAPQGAGNQPQHF. The CDR3 DNA is TGCAGTGCGCCGCAGGGGGCAGGGAATCAGCCCCAGCATTTT.

This clonotype was seen only a few times. The V call is TRBV6-2 or TRBV6-3, the J call TRBJ2-3, with 14 bases matching TRBD2. This CDR3 has 20 residues. Looked up from germline, CDR1 is MNHEY and CDR2 is SVGEGT. V dropped 2 bases and J dropped 2; count of bases not matched to a gene: 12. This CDR3 is CASSYPTGTSGSFTTDTQYF. The CDR3 DNA reads as TGTGCCAGCAGTTACCCTACTGGGACTAGCGGGAGTTTTACCACAGATACGCAGTATTTT.

The sample holds many counts of this clonotype. V gene TRBV15 combines with J gene TRBJ1-5, with D hard to call. CDR1 and CDR2 (germline): LNHNV, YYDKDF (reference sequence). The CDR3 is 15 residues long. V shed 1 base and J shed 3 bases, with 10 bases lying between them. CDR3 in amino acids: CATSRVRSANQPQHF. CDR3 nucleotide sequence: TGTGCCACCAGCAGAGTAAGGTCAGCCAATCAGCCCCAGCATTTT.

This clonotype occurred a few times. The genes are TRBV30 and TRBJ2-7; no clear D gene. Germline values: CDR1 GTSNPN, CDR2 SVGIG (reference sequence). Trimming stripped 2 bases from V and 9 bases from J, with 11 bases between. The CDR3 covers 11 residues. As DNA, the CDR3 is TGTGCCTGGAGTTACATGGGCAGGCAGTACTTC. This encodes CAWSYMGRQYF.

This clonotype occurred many times. This rearrangement joins TRBV9 to TRBJ2-1, with TRBD2 identical over 8 bases. The CDR3 length is 16 residues. V trimming: 3 bases; J trimming: 5 bases; junction bases outside the gene matches: 10. Germline V lookup: CDR1 SGDLS, CDR2 YYNGEE. The CDR3 sequence is CASSADPGGSHNEQFF. The CDR3 nucleotides are TGTGCCAGCAGCGCCGATCCGGGGGGGAGCCACAATGAGCAGTTCTTC.

Concerning this clonotype itself: A single base separates this from a much larger clone, so it may be a read error. This chain uses TRBV7-9 with TRBJ2-5, with D possibly TRBD2 on 5 matching bases. Trimming took off 5 bases at V and 4 bases at J, with 11 bases between the two ends. Germline CDR1 reads SEHNR; CDR2 reads FQNEAQ (reference sequence). The CDR3 contains 13 residues. The CDR3 DNA follows: TGTGCCAGCAGCCCCGGGGATGGAGAGACCCAGTACTTC. Translating gives CASSPGDGETQYF. Combining the CDR3 with reference TRBV7-9 and TRBJ2-5 gives the whole variable domain DTGVSQNPRHKITKRGQNVTFRCDPISEHNRLYWYRQTLGQGPEFLTYFQNEAQLEKSRLLSDRFSAERPKGSFSTLEIQRTEQGDSAMYLCASSPGDGETQYFGPGTRLLVL.

This clonotype was seen a few times. The V and J genes are TRBV18 and TRBJ1-1, with 7 bases that match TRBD1. There are 13 residues in the CDR3. V was pared by 4 bases and J by 7 bases, with 6 bases of the junction left unmatched. Germline V CDR1 and CDR2: KGHSH, LQKENI. This CDR3 is CASSLDRDSEAFF. The CDR3, as DNA: TGTGCCAGCTCACTAGACCGGGACAGTGAAGCTTTCTTT.

This rearrangement joins TRBV13 to TRBJ2-7, with 11 bases aligning to TRBD2. Germline-derived CDR1 and CDR2 are PRHDT and FYEKMQ (reference sequence). V lost 4 bases to trimming and J lost 7 bases; unmatched junction nucleotides: 9. The length of the CDR3 is 15 residues. As DNA, the CDR3 is TGTGCCAGCAGCTATCCTAGCGGGGGGCAGCGGGAGCAGTACTTC. Translation gives CASSYPSGGQREQYF.

This clonotype was detected many times. This chain links TRBV6-5 with TRBJ2-3; possible D gene TRBD2, 7 bases. Germline V gene data show CDR1 as MNHEY and CDR2 as SVGAGI. V lost 5 bases and J 0 bases, leaving 12 bases between the germline ends. The CDR3 extends over 15 amino acids. The CDR3 DNA reads as TGTGCCAGCAGTGGCGGGGGCTCAAGCACAGATACGCAGTATTTT. It is translated as CASSGGGSSTDTQYF.

The chain carries TRBV7-2 and TRBJ2-7, with TRBD1 matching 9 bases. V lost 5 bases to trimming and J lost 5 bases; unmatched junction nucleotides: 7. Germline V lookup: CDR1 SGHTA, CDR2 FQGNSA. The CDR3 extends over 14 amino acids. The CDR3 region is CASSTDRGIDEQYF. Here the CDR3 DNA reads TGTGCCAGCAGCACCGACAGGGGGATCGACGAGCAGTACTTC.

CDR3 sequence (DNA): TGTGCCAGCAGTTTATCCCCAGCGGGAGCGACCTACGAGCAGTACTTC. This codes for CASSLSPAGATYEQYF. The chain couples TRBV27 to TRBJ2-7, with TRBD2 matching 8 bases. There are 16 residues in the CDR3. The ends lost 0 bases at V and 2 bases at J; junction bases unmatched: 6. In germline, CDR1 is MNHEY, CDR2 SMNVEV (reference sequence).

This clonotype was seen more than once but under ten times. This chain joins TRBV29-1 and TRBJ2-5; no definite D call. The CDR3 has 12 amino acids. The V and J ends lost 2 bases and 5 bases respectively, with 9 bases between them. Germline V gives CDR1 SQVTM, CDR2 ANQGSEA. The CDR3 here is CSVEPQGETQYF. As DNA, the CDR3 is TGCAGCGTTGAACCACAAGGGGAGACCCAGTACTTC.

In this sample, this clonotype turned up many times. The V call is TRBV4-2, the J call TRBJ2-7; 9 nucleotides align to TRBD1. Germline CDR1 reads LGHNA; CDR2 reads YNFKEQ. CDR3 length: 15 residues. Trimming cost V 2 bases and J 5 bases; bases outside gene matches: 7. CDR3 sequence (DNA): TGTGCCAGCAGCCAACAATCCGGGACAGGGAACGAGCAGTACTTC. Its translation: CASSQQSGTGNEQYF.

At least ten counts were recorded for this clonotype. The CDR3 here is CASSVVLAGRVNEQFF. In nucleotides, the CDR3 is TGTGCCAGCAGCGTAGTTCTAGCGGGACGAGTAAATGAGCAGTTCTTC. The chain uses TRBV9 and TRBJ2-1, with 9 bases matching TRBD2. The CDR3 is made up of 16 amino acids. Losses at the gene ends were 0 bases for V and 7 bases for J; bases not matched to a gene: 8. Germline CDR1 reads SGDLS; CDR2 reads YYNGEE. Filled out from reference TRBV9 and TRBJ2-1, the complete variable domain reads DSGVTQTPKHLITATGQRVTLRCSPRSGDLSVYWYQQSLDQGLQFLIQYYNGEERAKGNILERFSAQQFPDLHSELNLSSLELGDSALYFCASSVVLAGRVNEQFFGPGTRLTVL.

This sequence joins TRBV7-9 and TRBJ1-1; the match to TRBD1 covers 7 bases. This CDR3 has 16 amino acids. The junction had 6 bases not matched to a gene; V was cut back by 1 base and J by 1 base. In germline, CDR1 is SEHNR, CDR2 FQNEAQ (reference sequence). CDR3 sequence: CASSLVRGRRNTEAFF. For the CDR3, the DNA is TGTGCCAGCAGCTTAGTGAGGGGGCGGAGGAACACTGAAGCTTTCTTT. Full variable domain (outside the CDR3, taken from reference TRBV7-9 and TRBJ1-1): DTGVSQNPRHKITKRGQNVTFRCDPISEHNRLYWYRQTLGQGPEFLTYFQNEAQLEKSRLLSDRFSAERPKGSFSTLEIQRTEQGDSAMYLCASSLVRGRRNTEAFFGQGTRLTVV.